Listed below are T cell receptor beta chains from one sample, sequenced in a study of T-cell memory formation after mild COVID-19. From the 5' RACE reads, TCRdb called clonotypes with MiXCR, one entry per CDR3 protein. The sample consists of approximately 210,000 distinct CDR3 sequences, around 16% of them appearing once. The material sequenced was PBMCs or a T cell subset sorted from them (not recorded which). The receptors come from an adult woman who had mild COVID-19 (a few samples of this study predate the infection). Cell type and time point are not known. Each CDR3 is given with its conserved first and last residue. A D gene is named only where the DNA matches it firmly. The size entry is marked missing in some rows and otherwise reads once, few, many or a size class.

few	TRBV5-1	TRBJ1-2	.	TGCGCCAGCAGACCAATCCTCGATAACTATGGCTACACCTTC	CASRPILDNYGYTF
.	TRBV7-6	TRBJ2-7	.	TGTGCCAGCAGCCCCGACAGGGGAGGGGGCGAGCAGTACTTC	CASSPDRGGGEQYF
few	TRBV29-1	TRBJ1-2	TRBD1	TGCAGCGTTGAAACTACAGGGGGCGGGAATGGCTACACCTTC	CSVETTGGGNGYTF
.	TRBV19	TRBJ2-7	.	TGTGCCAGTAGTACCCAAGTGGGACCGAACTACGAGCAGTACTTC	CASSTQVGPNYEQYF
few	TRBV24-1	TRBJ2-1	TRBD2	TGTGCCACCTCAACTAGCGGGAAGGCGTATGAGCAGTTCTTC	CATSTSGKAYEQFF
many	TRBV7-9	TRBJ2-2	TRBD1	TGTGCCAGCAGCTTTACACAGGGGGCGAACACCGGGGAGCTGTTTTTT	CASSFTQGANTGELFF
few	TRBV24-1	TRBJ1-2	.	TGTGCCACCAGTGATTCCCGGAAGACGGGCAACTATGGCTACACCTTC	CATSDSRKTGNYGYTF
few	TRBV20-1	TRBJ1-2	TRBD1	TGCAGTGCTAGAGATACAGGGGGCGCGAACTATGGCTACACCTTC	CSARDTGGANYGYTF
.	TRBV2	TRBJ2-7	.	TGTTCCAGCAGTGAAGGCGAGCAGTACTTC	CSSSEGEQYF
few	TRBV24-1	TRBJ2-3	.	TGTGCCACCAGTGAGGCCGGGACACGGGGCAGAGATACGCAGTATTTT	CATSEAGTRGRDTQYF
few	TRBV12-3/TRBV12-4	TRBJ1-2	TRBD1	TGTGCCAGCAGTCTCCAGGACAGGGGAGTGAGCGGCTACACCTTC	CASSLQDRGVSGYTF
.	TRBV4-1	TRBJ2-1	TRBD2	TGCGCCAGCAGCCAAGTCGCCCTAGCGGGGTCACATGAGCAGTTCTTC	CASSQVALAGSHEQFF
many	TRBV3-1	TRBJ1-1	TRBD1	TGTGCCAGCAGCGACGGACAGGGTAGGTCTGAAGCTTTCTTT	CASSDGQGRSEAFF
few	TRBV7-9	TRBJ1-1	.	TGTGCCAGCAGCGGGACCCGAGTGGGTACTGAAGCTTTCTTT	CASSGTRVGTEAFF
few	TRBV29-1	TRBJ2-5	.	TGCAGCGTTGCACTGGGCCAAGAGACCCAGTACTTC	CSVALGQETQYF
.	TRBV7-2	TRBJ1-2	TRBD1	TGTGCCAGCAGCTTAAGGGGAAGCGCCCTGACAGGGTCTCACTATGTCTACACCTTC	CASSLRGSALTGSHYVYTF
.	TRBV20-1	TRBJ1-6	TRBD1	TGCAGTGCTTCCGGGACAGGGGGGAGGTCACCCCTCCACTTT	CSASGTGGRSPLHF
few	TRBV6-5	TRBJ2-7	TRBD2	TGTGCCAGCAGTTACAGGGAGGGAACTTACGAGCAGTACTTC	CASSYREGTYEQYF
.	TRBV5-1	TRBJ2-1	.	TGCGCCAGCAGCTTGGACAGAACCTCCTACAATGAGCAGTTCTTC	CASSLDRTSYNEQFF
few	TRBV4-3	TRBJ2-2	TRBD2	TGCGCCAGCAGCCAAGGAGAGGGCGGGAGGACGAACACCGGGGAGCTGTTTTTT	CASSQGEGGRTNTGELFF
many	TRBV5-5	TRBJ2-5	.	TGTGCCAGCAGCTTGGCGGAGGGAGAGACCCAGTACTTC	CASSLAEGETQYF
.	TRBV5-1	TRBJ1-1	TRBD1	TGCGCCAGCAGCTTACAGGGGTTGTACACTGAAGCTTTCTTT	CASSLQGLYTEAFF
.	TRBV5-1	TRBJ2-5	.	TGCGCCAGCAGTGACGGGGGGCCGGGGACCCAGTACTTC	CASSDGGPGTQYF
few	TRBV7-2	TRBJ2-1	.	TGTGCCAGCAGCCCCCAAAGTAACTCCTACAATGAGCAGTTCTTC	CASSPQSNSYNEQFF
.	TRBV5-1	TRBJ2-7	TRBD2	TGCGCCAGCAGCCATACTAGCGGGGGTGGTTACGAGCAGTACTTC	CASSHTSGGGYEQYF
many	TRBV7-2	TRBJ2-5	.	TGTGCCAGCAGCAAAGGGTTCCAAGAGACCCAGTACTTC	CASSKGFQETQYF
.	TRBV5-1	TRBJ2-1	.	TGCGCCAGCAGCTTGGGGTCGACAAGACTGAACAATGAGCAGTTCTTC	CASSLGSTRLNNEQFF
few	TRBV7-2	TRBJ2-2	.	TGTGCCAGCAGCCGGTCCACCAAGTACACCGGGGAGCTGTTTTTT	CASSRSTKYTGELFF
.	TRBV29-1	TRBJ2-2	.	TGCAGCGTTGGAGGGGGAATCCCGAACACCGGGGAGCTGTTTTTT	CSVGGGIPNTGELFF
.	TRBV6-5	TRBJ2-1	TRBD2	TGTGCCAGCAGCAGAACGAGCGGGAGGGCGACTAATGAGCAGTTCTTC	CASSRTSGRATNEQFF
many	TRBV7-2	TRBJ2-3	.	TGTGCCAGCAGCCGCCAGCCCGGCACAGATACGCAGTATTTT	CASSRQPGTDTQYF
few	TRBV24-1	TRBJ2-4	.	TGTGCCACCAGTCGGGAAAACATTCAGTACTTC	CATSRENIQYF
.	TRBV12-3/TRBV12-4	TRBJ2-6	TRBD2	TGTGCCAGCGGCGGGGGGGATGGGGCCAACGTCCTGACTTTC	CASGGGDGANVLTF
few	TRBV29-1	TRBJ1-2	.	TGCAGCGTTGCGCAGGGGAGAGACTATGGCTACACCTTC	CSVAQGRDYGYTF
.	TRBV3-1	TRBJ2-2	TRBD2	TGTGCCAGCAGCCTACGGGACTATTCCACCGGGGAGCTGTTTTTT	CASSLRDYSTGELFF
few	TRBV9	TRBJ2-7	TRBD1	TGTGCCAGCAGCGAGGGACAGGATCCCTACGAGCAGTACTTC	CASSEGQDPYEQYF
once	TRBV12-3/TRBV12-4	TRBJ1-5	.	TGTGCCAGCAGTTTTGGTAGAGATAATCAGCCCCAGCATTTT	CASSFGRDNQPQHF
.	TRBV18	TRBJ1-1	.	TGTGCCAGCTCACCCCCGGAAACGGCCCCTGAAGCTTTCTTT	CASSPPETAPEAFF
few	TRBV7-2	TRBJ2-3	TRBD2	TGTGCCACCACTCGAGGGCGGGGGGACACAGATACGCAGTATTTT	CATTRGRGDTDTQYF
.	TRBV2	TRBJ1-1	TRBD1	TGTGCCAGCAGTAACGACAGGGGATACACTGAAGCTTTCTTT	CASSNDRGYTEAFF
few	TRBV30	TRBJ1-5	.	TGTGCCTGGAGCGGACCGGGGGGCAATCAGCCCCAGCATTTT	CAWSGPGGNQPQHF
few	TRBV19	TRBJ2-2	.	TGTGCCAGTAGTGGTACTACCGGGGAGCTGTTTTTT	CASSGTTGELFF
.	TRBV3-1	TRBJ2-2	.	TGTGCCAGCAGCCAACTTTTGGACACCGGGGAGCTGTTTTTT	CASSQLLDTGELFF
few	TRBV7-2	TRBJ2-5	TRBD2	TGTGCCAGCAGCCCAACTAGCGGGGGGGTGTCGGAGACCCAGTACTTC	CASSPTSGGVSETQYF
few	TRBV14	TRBJ1-1	.	TGTGCCAGCAGCCCGGGACGGGTAGCTTTCTTT	CASSPGRVAFF